The clone carrying this T cell receptor beta chain appeared a single time. Antigen: not known. The data belong to a study of T cell repertoires in cytomegalovirus infection. The overall study: CMV infection and matching HLA type were both indicated by public TCR beta signatures. Study-level results: Within the response measured ex vivo, HLA-C-restricted CMV-specific TCR beta clonotypes were dominant. Cumulated frequencies of public TCR beta families served to identify carriers of CMV plus the relevant HLA.

V lost 4 bases and J lost 0, with 16 bases in between. Looked up from germline, CDR1 is MGHRA and CDR2 is YSYEKL. This CDR3 contains 17 residues. From the reads, TCRdb called clonotypes with MiXCR, one entry per CDR3 protein. In the table there are roughly 760,000 distinct CDR3 sequences, under 40% of which are singletons. The specimen sequenced was PBMCs. This receptor was obtained from a human donor in good health (CMV status not recorded). Some clones in this sample may be carry-over from other donors' samples. The chain has TRBV4-1 and TRBJ2-1; D not resolved. The CDR3 spells CASSLNSVTTSYNEQFF. The CDR3 nucleotides read TGCGCCAGCAGCCTCAACTCCGTTACGACCTCCTACAATGAGCAGTTCTTC.